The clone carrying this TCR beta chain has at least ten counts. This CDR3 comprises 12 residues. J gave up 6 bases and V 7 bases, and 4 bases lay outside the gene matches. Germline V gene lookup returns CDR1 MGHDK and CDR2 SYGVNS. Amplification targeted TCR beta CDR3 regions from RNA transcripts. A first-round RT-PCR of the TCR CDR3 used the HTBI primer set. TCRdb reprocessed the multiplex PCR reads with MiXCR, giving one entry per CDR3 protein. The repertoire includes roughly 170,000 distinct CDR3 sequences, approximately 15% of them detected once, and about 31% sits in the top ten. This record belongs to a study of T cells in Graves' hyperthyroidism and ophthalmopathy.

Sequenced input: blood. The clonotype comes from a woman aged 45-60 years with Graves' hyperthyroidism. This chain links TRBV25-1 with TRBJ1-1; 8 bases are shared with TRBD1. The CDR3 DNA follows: TGTGCCAGCACCACAGGGGGACCTGAAGCTTTCTTT. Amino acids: CASTTGGPEAFF.